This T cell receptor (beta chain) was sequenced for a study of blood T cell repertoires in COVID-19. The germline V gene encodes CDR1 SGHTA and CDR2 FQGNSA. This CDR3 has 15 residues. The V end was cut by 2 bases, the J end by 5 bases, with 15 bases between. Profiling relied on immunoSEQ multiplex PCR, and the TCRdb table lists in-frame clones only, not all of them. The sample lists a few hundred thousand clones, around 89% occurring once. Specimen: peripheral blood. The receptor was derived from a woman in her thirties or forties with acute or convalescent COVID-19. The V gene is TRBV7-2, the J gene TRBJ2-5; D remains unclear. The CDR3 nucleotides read TGTGCCAGCAGCTTATCGATCCGTTCGGAGGAGACCCAGTACTTC. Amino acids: CASSLSIRSEETQYF.